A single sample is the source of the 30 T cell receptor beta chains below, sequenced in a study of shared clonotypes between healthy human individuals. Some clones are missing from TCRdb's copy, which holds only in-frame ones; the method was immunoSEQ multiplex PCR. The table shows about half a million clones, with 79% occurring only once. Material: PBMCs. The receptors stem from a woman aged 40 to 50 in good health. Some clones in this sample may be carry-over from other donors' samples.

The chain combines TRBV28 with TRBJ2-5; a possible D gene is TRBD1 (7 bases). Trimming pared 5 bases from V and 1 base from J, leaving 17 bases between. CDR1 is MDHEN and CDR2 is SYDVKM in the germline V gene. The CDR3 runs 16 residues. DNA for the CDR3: TGTGCCAGCAGTGCCCCCGCCAGGGGGGCCCAAGAGACCCAGTACTTC. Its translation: CASSAPARGAQETQYF.

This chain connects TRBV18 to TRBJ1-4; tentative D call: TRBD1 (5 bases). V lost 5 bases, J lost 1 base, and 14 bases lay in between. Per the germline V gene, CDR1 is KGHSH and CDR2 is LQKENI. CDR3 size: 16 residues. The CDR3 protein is CASSTDTGGTNEKLFF. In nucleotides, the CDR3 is TGTGCCAGCTCAACGGACACGGGAGGAACTAATGAAAAACTGTTTTTT. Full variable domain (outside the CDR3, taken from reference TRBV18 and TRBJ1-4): NAGVMQNPRHLVRRRGQEARLRCSPMKGHSHVYWYRQLPEEGLKFMVYLQKENIIDESGMPKERFSAEFPKEGPSILRIQQVVRGDSAAYFCASSTDTGGTNEKLFFGSGTQLSVL.

CDR3 loop: CATSDRLARGTDTQYF. Written as DNA, the CDR3 is TGTGCCACCAGCGACCGACTAGCGCGCGGCACAGATACGCAGTATTTT. The chain uses TRBV15 and TRBJ2-3; 8 bases agree with TRBD2. Germline V lookup: CDR1 LNHNV, CDR2 YYDKDF (reference sequence). The CDR3 is 16 residues long. With V trimmed by 5 bases and J by 1 base, 8 bases remained unmatched.

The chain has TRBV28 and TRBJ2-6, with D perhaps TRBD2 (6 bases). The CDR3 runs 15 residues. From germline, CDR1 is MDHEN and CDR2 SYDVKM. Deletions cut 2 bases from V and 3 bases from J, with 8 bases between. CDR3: CASSLRGGGANVLTF. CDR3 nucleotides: TGTGCCAGCAGTTTAAGGGGAGGTGGGGCCAACGTCCTGACTTTC. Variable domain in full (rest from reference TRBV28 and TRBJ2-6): DVKVTQSSRYLVKRTGEKVFLECVQDMDHENMFWYRQDPGLGLRLIYFSYDVKMKEKGDIPEGYSVSREKKERFSLILESASTNQTSMYLCASSLRGGGANVLTFGAGSRLTVL.

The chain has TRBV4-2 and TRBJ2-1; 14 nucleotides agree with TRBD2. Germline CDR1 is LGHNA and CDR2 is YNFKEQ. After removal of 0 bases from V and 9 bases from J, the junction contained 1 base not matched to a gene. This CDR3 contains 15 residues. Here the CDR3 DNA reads TGTGCCAGCAGCCAAGATGGACTAGCGGGAGGTGAGCAGTTCTTC. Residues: CASSQDGLAGGEQFF.

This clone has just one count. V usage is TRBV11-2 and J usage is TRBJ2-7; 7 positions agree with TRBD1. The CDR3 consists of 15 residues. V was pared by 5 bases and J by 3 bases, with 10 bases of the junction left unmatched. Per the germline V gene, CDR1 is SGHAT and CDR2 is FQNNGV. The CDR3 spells CASSPLTGHNYEQYF. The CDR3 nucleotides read TGTGCCAGCAGCCCCCTGACAGGGCACAACTACGAGCAGTACTTC.

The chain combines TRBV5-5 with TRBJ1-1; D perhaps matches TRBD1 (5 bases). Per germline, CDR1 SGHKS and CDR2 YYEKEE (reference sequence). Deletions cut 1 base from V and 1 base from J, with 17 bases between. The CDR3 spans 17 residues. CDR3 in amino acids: CASSLSPPGRTNTEAFF. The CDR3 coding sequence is TGTGCCAGCAGCTTGTCGCCCCCGGGACGAACGAACACTGAAGCTTTCTTT.

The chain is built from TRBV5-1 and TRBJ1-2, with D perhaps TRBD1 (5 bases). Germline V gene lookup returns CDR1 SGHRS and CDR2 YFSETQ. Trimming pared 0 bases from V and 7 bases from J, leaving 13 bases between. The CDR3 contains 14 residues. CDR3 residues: CASSLAGGTGGYTF. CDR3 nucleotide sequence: TGCGCCAGCAGCTTGGCCGGTGGGACGGGTGGCTACACCTTC.

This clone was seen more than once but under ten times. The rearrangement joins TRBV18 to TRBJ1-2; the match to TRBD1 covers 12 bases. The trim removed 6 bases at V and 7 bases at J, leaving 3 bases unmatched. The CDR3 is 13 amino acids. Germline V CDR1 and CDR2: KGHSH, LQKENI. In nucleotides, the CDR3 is TGTGCCAGCTCCCCGGGACAGGGGGCTGGCTACACCTTC. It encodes CASSPGQGAGYTF. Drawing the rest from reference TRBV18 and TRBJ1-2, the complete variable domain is NAGVMQNPRHLVRRRGQEARLRCSPMKGHSHVYWYRQLPEEGLKFMVYLQKENIIDESGMPKERFSAEFPKEGPSILRIQQVVRGDSAAYFCASSPGQGAGYTFGSGTRLTVV.

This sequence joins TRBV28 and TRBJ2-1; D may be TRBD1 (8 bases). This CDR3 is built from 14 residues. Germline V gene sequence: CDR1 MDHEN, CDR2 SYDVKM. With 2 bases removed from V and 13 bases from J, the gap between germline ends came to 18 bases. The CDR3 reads CASSLLDRGGSQFF. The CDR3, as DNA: TGTGCCAGCAGTTTACTCGACAGGGGCGGGAGTCAGTTCTTC. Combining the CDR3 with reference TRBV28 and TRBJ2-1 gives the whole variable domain DVKVTQSSRYLVKRTGEKVFLECVQDMDHENMFWYRQDPGLGLRLIYFSYDVKMKEKGDIPEGYSVSREKKERFSLILESASTNQTSMYLCASSLLDRGGSQFFGPGTRLTVL.

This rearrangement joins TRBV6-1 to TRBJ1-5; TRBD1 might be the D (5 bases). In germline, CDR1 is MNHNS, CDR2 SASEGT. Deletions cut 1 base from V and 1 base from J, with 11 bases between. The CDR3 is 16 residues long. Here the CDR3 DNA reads TGTGCCAGCAGTGAAGTTGTGGGACCAAGCAATCAGCCCCAGCATTTT. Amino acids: CASSEVVGPSNQPQHF.

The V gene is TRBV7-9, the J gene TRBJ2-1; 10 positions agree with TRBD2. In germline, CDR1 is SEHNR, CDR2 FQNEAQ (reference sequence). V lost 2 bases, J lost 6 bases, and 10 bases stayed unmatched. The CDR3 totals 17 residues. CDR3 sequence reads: CASSLQREGRTFNEQFF. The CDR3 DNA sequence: TGTGCCAGCAGCTTACAGCGGGAGGGCCGTACTTTCAATGAGCAGTTCTTC.

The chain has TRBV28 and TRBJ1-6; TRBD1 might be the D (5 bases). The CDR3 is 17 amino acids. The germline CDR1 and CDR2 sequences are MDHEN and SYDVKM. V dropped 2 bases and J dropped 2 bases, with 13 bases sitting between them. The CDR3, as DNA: TGTGCCAGCAGTTTACCAACGCGGGGCACCTATAATTCACCCCTCCACTTT. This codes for CASSLPTRGTYNSPLHF.

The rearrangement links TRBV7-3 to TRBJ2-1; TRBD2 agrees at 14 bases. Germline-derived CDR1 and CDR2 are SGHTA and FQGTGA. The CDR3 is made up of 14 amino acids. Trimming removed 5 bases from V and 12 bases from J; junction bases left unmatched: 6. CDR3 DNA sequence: TGTGCCAGCAGCCCCGGGACTAGCGGGAGCGGGCAGTTCTTC. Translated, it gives CASSPGTSGSGQFF.

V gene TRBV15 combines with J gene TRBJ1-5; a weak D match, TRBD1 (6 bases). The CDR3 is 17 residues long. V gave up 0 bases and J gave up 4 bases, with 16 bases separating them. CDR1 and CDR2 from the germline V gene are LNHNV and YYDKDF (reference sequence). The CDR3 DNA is TGTGCCACCAGCAGAGATTTGGGTGGCAGGGGTAATCAGCCCCAGCATTTT. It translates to CATSRDLGGRGNQPQHF.

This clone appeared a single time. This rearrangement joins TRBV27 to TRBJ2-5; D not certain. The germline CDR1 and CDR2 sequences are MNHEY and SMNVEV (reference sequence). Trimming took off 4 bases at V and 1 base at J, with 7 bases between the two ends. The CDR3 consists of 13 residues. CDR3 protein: CASSYRGQETQYF. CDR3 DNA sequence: TGTGCCAGCAGTTATCGCGGCCAAGAGACCCAGTACTTC.

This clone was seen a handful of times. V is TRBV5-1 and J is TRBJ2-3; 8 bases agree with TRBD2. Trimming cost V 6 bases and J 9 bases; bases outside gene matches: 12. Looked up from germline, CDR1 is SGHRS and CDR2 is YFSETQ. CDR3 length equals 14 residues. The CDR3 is CASNDGGRSGTQYF. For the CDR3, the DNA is TGCGCCAGCAACGACGGCGGGAGGTCGGGAACGCAGTATTTT.

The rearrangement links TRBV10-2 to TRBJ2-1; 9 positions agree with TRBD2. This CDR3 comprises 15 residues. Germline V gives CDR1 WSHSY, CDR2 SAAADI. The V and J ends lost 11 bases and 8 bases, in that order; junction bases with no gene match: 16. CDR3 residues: CAAAHPAGGWDEQFF. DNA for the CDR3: TGCGCCGCAGCACATCCAGCGGGAGGCTGGGATGAGCAGTTCTTC.

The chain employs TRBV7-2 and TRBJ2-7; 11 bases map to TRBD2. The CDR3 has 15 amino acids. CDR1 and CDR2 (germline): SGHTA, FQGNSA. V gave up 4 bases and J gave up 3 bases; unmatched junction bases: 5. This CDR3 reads CASSSLAGGGYEQYF. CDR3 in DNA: TGTGCCAGCAGCTCGCTAGCGGGAGGAGGCTACGAGCAGTACTTC. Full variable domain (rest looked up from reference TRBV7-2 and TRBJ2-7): GAGVSQSPSNKVTEKGKDVELRCDPISGHTALYWYRQSLGQGLEFLIYFQGNSAPDKSGLPSDRFSAERTGGSVSTLTIQRTQQEDSAVYLCASSSLAGGGYEQYFGPGTRLTVT.

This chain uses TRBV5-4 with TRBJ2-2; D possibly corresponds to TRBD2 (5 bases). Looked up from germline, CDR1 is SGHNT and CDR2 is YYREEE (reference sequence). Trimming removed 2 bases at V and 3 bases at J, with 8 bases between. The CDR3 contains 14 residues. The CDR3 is CASSFTRDTGELFF. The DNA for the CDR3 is TGTGCCAGCAGCTTTACTAGAGACACCGGGGAGCTGTTTTTT.

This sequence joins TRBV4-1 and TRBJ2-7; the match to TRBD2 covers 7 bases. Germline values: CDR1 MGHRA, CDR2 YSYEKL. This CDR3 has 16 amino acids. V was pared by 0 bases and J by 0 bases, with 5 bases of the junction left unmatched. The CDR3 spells CASSQETSRSSYEQYF. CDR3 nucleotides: TGCGCCAGCAGCCAAGAGACTAGCAGGAGCTCCTACGAGCAGTACTTC.

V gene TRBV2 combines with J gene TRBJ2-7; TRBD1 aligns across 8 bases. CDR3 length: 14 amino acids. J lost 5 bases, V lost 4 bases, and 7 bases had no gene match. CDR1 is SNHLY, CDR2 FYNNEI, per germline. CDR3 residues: CASSGSRGLDEQYF. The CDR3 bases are TGTGCCAGCAGTGGAAGCAGGGGGCTCGACGAGCAGTACTTC.

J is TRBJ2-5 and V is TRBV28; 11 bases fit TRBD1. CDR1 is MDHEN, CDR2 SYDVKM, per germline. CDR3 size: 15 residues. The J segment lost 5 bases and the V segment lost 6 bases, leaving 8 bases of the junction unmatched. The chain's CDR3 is CASSSMGQGDETQYF. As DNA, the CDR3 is TGTGCCAGCAGCTCTATGGGACAGGGGGATGAGACCCAGTACTTC.

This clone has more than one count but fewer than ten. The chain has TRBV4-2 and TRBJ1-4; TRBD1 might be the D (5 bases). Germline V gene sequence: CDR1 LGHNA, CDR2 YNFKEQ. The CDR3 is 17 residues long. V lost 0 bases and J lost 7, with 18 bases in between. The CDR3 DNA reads TGTGCCAGCAGCCAAGATGGGCGCGGAGGGGCGGGTGAAAAACTGTTTTTT. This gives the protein CASSQDGRGGAGEKLFF.

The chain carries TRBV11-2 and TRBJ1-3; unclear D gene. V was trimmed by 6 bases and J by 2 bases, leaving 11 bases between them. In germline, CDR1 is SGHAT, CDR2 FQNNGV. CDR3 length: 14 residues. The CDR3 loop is CASRPRRAGNTIYF. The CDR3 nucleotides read TGTGCCAGCAGACCCAGGAGGGCTGGAAACACCATATATTTT.

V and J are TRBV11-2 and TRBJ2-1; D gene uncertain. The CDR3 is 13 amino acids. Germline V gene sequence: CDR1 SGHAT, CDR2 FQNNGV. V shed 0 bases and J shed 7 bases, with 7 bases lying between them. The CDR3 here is CASSLDPVNEQFF. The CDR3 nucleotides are TGTGCCAGCAGCTTAGATCCCGTAAATGAGCAGTTCTTC. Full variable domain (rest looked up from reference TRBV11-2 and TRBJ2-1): EAGVAQSPRYKIIEKRQSVAFWCNPISGHATLYWYQQILGQGPKLLIQFQNNGVVDDSQLPKDRFSAERLKGVDSTLKIQPAKLEDSAVYLCASSLDPVNEQFFGPGTRLTVL.

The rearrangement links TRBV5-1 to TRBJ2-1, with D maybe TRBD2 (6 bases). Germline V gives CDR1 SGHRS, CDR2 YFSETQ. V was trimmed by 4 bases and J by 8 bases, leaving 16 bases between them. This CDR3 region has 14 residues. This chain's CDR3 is CASSNTGAGDEQFF. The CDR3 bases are TGCGCCAGCAGCAACACGGGAGCTGGCGATGAGCAGTTCTTC.

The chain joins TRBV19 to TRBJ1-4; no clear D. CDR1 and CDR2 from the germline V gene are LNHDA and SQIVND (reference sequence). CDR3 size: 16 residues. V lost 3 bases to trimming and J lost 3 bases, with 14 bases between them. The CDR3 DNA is TGTGCCAGTAGTATCCCGCGACGGGGTGCTAATGAAAAACTGTTTTTT. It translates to CASSIPRRGANEKLFF.

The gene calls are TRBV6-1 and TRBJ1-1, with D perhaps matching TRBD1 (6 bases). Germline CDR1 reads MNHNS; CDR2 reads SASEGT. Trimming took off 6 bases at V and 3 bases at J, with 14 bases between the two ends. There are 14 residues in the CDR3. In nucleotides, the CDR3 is TGTGCCAGCAGCTGGGGGGGGCGAGACACTGAAGCTTTCTTT. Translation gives CASSWGGRDTEAFF.

CDR3 amino acids: CARRASSADTQYF. In DNA form, the CDR3 reads TGTGCCAGACGGGCCTCCTCTGCAGATACGCAGTATTTT. The chain links TRBV2 to TRBJ2-3; D call uncertain. Between the trimmed V and J ends, which lost 9 bases and 4 bases, there was a span of 14 bases. This CDR3 has 13 amino acids. Germline V gene lookup returns CDR1 SNHLY and CDR2 FYNNEI.